This is a list of T cell receptor beta chains from one sample in a study of blood T cell repertoires in COVID-19. Repertoires were generated with immunoSEQ multiplex PCR, while TCRdb's copy carries only in-frame clones and drops some. The sample has roughly 300,000 clones, more than 75% seen once; the top ten hold approximately 0.99%. Sequenced sample: PBMCs or T cells enriched from blood (not recorded which). These receptors were collected from a woman aged 25 to 39 who had recovered from COVID-19. The CDR3 runs from the conserved cysteine through the conserved F or W. A D gene is named only where the DNA matches it firmly. A clone size is listed for some rows: how often the clone was seen (once, few, many), or a class if it is expanded.

>TRBD1|TRBV3-1/TRBV3-2|15|TRBJ1-1|-
CASSQDRDRGTEAFF
TGTGCCAGCAGCCAAGATCGGGACAGGGGCACTGAAGCTTTCTTT
>-|TRBV13|14|TRBJ1-3|-
CASSPGNSGNTIYF
TGTGCCAGCAGCCCCGGGAACTCTGGAAACACCATATATTTT
>TRBD1|TRBV9|15|TRBJ2-7|-
CASSARTGTVYEQYF
TGTGCCAGCAGCGCAAGGACAGGGACAGTCTACGAGCAGTACTTC
>-|TRBV27|16|TRBJ1-6|-
CASSLEQSSYNSPLHF
TGTGCCAGCAGTTTGGAGCAGAGCTCCTATAATTCACCCCTCCACTTT
>TRBD1|TRBV5-1|16|TRBJ1-4|-
CASSPDRVATNEKLFF
TGCGCCAGCAGCCCGGACAGGGTAGCAACTAATGAAAAACTGTTTTTT
>-|TRBV2|15|TRBJ1-1|-
CASNPSMGGNTEAFF
TGTGCCAGCAATCCTTCGATGGGAGGGAACACTGAAGCTTTCTTT
>-|TRBV7-2|13|TRBJ1-1|once
CASSPTAGTEAFF
TGTGCCAGCAGCCCGACAGCCGGCACTGAAGCTTTCTTT
>-|TRBV5-4|16|TRBJ2-1|-
CASSLVTTSSYNEQFF
TGTGCCAGCAGCTTGGTGACCACTAGCTCCTACAATGAGCAGTTCTTC
>TRBD2|TRBV9|13|TRBJ2-7|-
CASSVRSGAEQYF
TGTGCCAGCAGCGTACGTAGCGGGGCCGAGCAGTACTTC
>-|TRBV28|16|TRBJ2-7|once
CASRYPGRSSSYEQYF
TGTGCCAGCAGATACCCGGGGAGGTCGAGCTCCTACGAGCAGTACTTC
>TRBD1|TRBV29-1|13|TRBJ2-3|-
CSAKDRAADTQYF
TGCAGCGCCAAGGACAGGGCGGCAGATACGCAGTATTTT
>-|TRBV7-2|13|TRBJ2-3|-
CASSPWPTDTQYF
TGTGCCAGCAGCCCCTGGCCGACAGATACGCAGTATTTT
>-|TRBV7-9|16|TRBJ2-5|once
CASSLSSSNEQETQYF
TGTGCCAGCAGCTTATCAAGCTCAAACGAACAAGAGACCCAGTACTTC
>-|TRBV7-6|14|TRBJ2-1|-
CASSPGSSYNEQFF
TGTGCCAGCAGCCCCGGGTCGTCCTACAATGAGCAGTTCTTC
>-|TRBV18|13|TRBJ2-5|-
CASSPYYQETQYF
TGTGCCAGCTCACCTTATTACCAAGAGACCCAGTACTTC
>-|TRBV28|16|TRBJ2-1|-
CASNLGLTSSYNEQFF
TGTGCCAGCAATTTGGGCCTTACGAGCTCCTACAATGAGCAGTTCTTC
>TRBD2|TRBV9|16|TRBJ2-1|-
CASSPRLGGGANEQFF
TGTGCCAGCAGCCCGAGGCTGGGCGGGGGGGCAAATGAGCAGTTCTTC
>-|TRBV20-1|16|TRBJ2-7|-
CSASGVFAGIGYEQYF
TGCAGTGCTAGTGGAGTCTTCGCGGGAATTGGGTACGAGCAGTACTTC
>-|TRBV6-6|14|TRBJ1-1|once
CASSYSTANTEAFF
TGTGCCAGCAGTTACTCAACAGCGAACACTGAAGCTTTCTTT